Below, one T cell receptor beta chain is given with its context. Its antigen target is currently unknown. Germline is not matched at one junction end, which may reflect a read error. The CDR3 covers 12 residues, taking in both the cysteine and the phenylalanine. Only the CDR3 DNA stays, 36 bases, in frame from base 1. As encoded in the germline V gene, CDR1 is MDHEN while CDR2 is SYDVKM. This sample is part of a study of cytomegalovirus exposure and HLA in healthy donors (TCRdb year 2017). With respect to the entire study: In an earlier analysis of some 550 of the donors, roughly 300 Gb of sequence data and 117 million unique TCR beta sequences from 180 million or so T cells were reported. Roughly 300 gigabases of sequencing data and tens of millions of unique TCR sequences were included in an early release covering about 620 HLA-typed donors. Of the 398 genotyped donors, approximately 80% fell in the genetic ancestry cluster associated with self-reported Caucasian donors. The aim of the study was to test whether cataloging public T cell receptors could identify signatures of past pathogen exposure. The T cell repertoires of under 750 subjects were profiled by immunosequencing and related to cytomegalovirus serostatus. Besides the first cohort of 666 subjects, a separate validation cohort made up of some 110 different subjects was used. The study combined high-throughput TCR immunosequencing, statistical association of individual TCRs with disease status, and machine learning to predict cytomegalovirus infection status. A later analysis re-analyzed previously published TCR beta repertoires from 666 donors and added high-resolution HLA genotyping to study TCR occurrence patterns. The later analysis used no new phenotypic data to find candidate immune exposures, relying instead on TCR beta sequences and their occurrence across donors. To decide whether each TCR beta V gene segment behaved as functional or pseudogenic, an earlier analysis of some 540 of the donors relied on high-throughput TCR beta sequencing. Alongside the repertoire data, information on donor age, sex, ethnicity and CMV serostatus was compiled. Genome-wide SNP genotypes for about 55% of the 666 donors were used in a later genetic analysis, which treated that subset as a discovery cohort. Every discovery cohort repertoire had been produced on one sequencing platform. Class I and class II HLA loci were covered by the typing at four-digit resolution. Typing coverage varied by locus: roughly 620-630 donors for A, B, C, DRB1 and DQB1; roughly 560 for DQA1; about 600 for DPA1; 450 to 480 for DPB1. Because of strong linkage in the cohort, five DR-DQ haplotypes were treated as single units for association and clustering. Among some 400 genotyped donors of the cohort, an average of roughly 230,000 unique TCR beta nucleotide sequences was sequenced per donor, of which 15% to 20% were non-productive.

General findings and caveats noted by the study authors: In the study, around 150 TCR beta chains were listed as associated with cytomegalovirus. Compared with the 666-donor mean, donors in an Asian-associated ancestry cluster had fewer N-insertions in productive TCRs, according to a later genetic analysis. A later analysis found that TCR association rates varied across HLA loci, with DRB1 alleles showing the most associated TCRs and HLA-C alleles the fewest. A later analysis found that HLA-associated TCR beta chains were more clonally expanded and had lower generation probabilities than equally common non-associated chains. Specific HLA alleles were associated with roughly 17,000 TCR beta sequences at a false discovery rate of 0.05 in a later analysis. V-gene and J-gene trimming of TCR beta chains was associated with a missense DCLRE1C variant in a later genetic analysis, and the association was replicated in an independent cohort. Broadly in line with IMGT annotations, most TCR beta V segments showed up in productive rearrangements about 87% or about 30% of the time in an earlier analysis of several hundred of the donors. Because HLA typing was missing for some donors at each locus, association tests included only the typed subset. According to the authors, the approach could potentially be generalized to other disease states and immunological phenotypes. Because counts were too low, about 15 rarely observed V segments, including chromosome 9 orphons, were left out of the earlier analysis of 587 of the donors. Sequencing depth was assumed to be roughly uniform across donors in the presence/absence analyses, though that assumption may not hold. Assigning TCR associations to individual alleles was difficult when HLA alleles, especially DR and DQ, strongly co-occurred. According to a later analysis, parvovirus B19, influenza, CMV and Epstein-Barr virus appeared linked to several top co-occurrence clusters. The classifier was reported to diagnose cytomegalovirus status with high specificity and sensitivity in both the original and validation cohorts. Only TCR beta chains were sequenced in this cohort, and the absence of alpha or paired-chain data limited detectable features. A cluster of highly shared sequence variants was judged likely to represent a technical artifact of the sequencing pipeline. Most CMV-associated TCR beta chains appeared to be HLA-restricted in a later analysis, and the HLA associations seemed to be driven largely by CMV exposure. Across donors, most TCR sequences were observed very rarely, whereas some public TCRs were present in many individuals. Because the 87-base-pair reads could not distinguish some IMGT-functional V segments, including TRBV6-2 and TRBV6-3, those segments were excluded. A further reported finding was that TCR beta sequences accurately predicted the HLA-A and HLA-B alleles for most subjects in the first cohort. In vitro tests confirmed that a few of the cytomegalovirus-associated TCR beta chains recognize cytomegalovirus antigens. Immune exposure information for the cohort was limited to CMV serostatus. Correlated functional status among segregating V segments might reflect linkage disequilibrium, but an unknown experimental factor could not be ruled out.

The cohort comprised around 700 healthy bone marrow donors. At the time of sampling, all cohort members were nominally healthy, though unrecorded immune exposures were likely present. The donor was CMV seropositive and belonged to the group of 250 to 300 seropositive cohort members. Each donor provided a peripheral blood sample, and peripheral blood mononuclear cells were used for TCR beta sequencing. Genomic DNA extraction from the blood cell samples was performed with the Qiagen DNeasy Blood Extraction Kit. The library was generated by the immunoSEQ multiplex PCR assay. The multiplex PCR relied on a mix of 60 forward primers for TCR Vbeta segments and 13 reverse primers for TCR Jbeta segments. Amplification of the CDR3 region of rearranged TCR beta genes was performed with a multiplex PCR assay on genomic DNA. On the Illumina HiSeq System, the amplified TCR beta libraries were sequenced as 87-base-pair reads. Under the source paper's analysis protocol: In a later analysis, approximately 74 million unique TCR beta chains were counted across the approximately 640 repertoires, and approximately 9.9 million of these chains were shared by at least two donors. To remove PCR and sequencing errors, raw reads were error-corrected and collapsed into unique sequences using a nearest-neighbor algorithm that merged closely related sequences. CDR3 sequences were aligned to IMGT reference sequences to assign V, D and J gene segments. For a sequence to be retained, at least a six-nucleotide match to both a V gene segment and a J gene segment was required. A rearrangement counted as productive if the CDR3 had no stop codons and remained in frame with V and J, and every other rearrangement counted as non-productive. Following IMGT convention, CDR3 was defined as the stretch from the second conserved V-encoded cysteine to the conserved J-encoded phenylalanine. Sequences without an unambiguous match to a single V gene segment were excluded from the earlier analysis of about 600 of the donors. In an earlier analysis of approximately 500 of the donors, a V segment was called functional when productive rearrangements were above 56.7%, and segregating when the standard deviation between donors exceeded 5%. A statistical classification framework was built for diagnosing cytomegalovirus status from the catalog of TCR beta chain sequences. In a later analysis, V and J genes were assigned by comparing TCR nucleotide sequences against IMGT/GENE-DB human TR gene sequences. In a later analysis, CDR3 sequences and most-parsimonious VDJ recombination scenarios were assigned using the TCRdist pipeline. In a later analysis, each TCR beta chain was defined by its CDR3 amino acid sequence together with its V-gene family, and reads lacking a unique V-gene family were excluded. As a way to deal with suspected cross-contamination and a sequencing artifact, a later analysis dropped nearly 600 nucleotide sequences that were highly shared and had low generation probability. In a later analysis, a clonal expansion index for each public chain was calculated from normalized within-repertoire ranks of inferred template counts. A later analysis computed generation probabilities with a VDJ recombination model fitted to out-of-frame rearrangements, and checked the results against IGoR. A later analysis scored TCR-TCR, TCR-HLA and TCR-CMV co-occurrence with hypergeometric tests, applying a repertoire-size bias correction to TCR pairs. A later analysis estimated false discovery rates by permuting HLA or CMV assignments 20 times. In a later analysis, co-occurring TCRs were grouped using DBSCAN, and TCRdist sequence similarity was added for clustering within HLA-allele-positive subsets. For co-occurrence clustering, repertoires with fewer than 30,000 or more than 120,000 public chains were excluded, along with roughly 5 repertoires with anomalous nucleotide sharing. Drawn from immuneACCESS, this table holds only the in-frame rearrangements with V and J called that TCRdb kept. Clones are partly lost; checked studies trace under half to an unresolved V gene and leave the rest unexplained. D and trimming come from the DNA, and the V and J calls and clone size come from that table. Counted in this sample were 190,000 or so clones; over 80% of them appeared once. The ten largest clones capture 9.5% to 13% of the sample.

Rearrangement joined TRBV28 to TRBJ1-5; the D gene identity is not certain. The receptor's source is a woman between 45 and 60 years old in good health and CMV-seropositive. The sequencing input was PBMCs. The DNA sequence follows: TGTGCTAGCACGGTCGCCGCCCAGCCCCAGCATTTT. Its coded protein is CASTVAAQPQHF.